One and the same sample provided the 20 T cell receptor beta chains below, sequenced in a study of T cell clonotyping in hematopoietic cell transplantation. Repertoires were generated with immunoSEQ multiplex PCR, while TCRdb's copy carries only in-frame clones and drops some. The sample yields 15,000 to 20,000 clones, over 90% seen once. The sequencing sample was made of peripheral blood mononuclear cells. The receptors shown here come from a middle-aged man in good health. Some clones in this sample may be carry-over from other donors' samples.

This chain joins TRBV2 and TRBJ2-5; no definite D call. The CDR3 totals 11 residues. Trimming shortened V by 5 bases and J by 1 base, and 2 bases separated the two germline ends. The V gene's germline CDR1 is SNHLY and CDR2 FYNNEI. The CDR3 loop is CASSPQETQYF. The CDR3 DNA reads TGTGCCAGCAGTCCCCAAGAGACCCAGTACTTC.

This clone was counted once. The gene calls are TRBV19 and TRBJ1-2; unclear D gene. V gave up 3 bases and J gave up 6 bases, with 17 bases separating them. This CDR3 has 15 amino acids. The V gene's germline CDR1 is LNHDA and CDR2 SQIVND (reference sequence). The CDR3 spells CASSIEPLASDGYTF. CDR3 nucleotides: TGTGCCAGTAGTATCGAACCCCTCGCCAGCGATGGCTACACCTTC.

The rearrangement uses TRBV30 and TRBJ1-3, with D possibly TRBD1 on 5 matching bases. The CDR3 is 12 residues long. Trimming took off 4 bases at V and 4 bases at J, with 8 bases between the two ends. Germline lookup yields CDR1 GTSNPN and CDR2 SVGIG (reference sequence). Here the CDR3 DNA reads TGTGCCTGGAAGGGGATCGGAAACACCATATATTTT. Amino acids: CAWKGIGNTIYF.

The rearrangement links TRBV4-3 to TRBJ1-2; the D gene is possibly TRBD1 (5 bases). The length of the CDR3 is 16 residues. Germline V CDR1 and CDR2: LGHNA, YSLEER. V lost 1 base, J lost 0 bases, and 12 bases lay in between. The CDR3 reads CASSQGFGGTNYGYTF. The DNA of the CDR3 is TGCGCCAGCAGCCAAGGTTTTGGGGGAACTAACTATGGCTACACCTTC.

This chain joins TRBV5-1 and TRBJ2-5; 8 bases match TRBD2. The CDR3 is 13 amino acids. Germline V gene data show CDR1 as SGHRS and CDR2 as YFSETQ. J was trimmed by 0 bases and V by 10 bases; bases with no gene match: 5. The CDR3 sequence: CASGGGNQETQYF. The CDR3 coding sequence is TGCGCCTCCGGGGGGGGGAACCAAGAGACCCAGTACTTC.

A remark on this clone: Additional DNA sequences in this sample encode the identical CDR3. The chain combines TRBV30 with TRBJ1-2; D may be TRBD1 (5 bases). CDR3 length equals 13 residues. The germline V gene has CDR1 GTSNPN and CDR2 SVGIG (reference sequence). Here the CDR3 reads CALSTGGGYGYTF. The CDR3 region has the DNA TGTGCTCTTTCAACGGGGGGAGGCTATGGCTACACCTTC.

This rearrangement joins TRBV30 to TRBJ1-5; TRBD1 aligns across 11 bases. Trimming removed 0 bases from V and 7 bases from J; junction bases left unmatched: 8. The CDR3 has 16 residues. The germline CDR1 and CDR2 sequences are GTSNPN and SVGIG (reference sequence). DNA of the CDR3: TGTGCCTGGAGTGTAGGACAGGGGGCTTTAGGACAGCCCCAGCATTTT. This codes for CAWSVGQGALGQPQHF.

The V gene is TRBV6-6, the J gene TRBJ1-1, with TRBD1 matching over 8 bases. This CDR3 is built from 16 residues. Germline V CDR1 and CDR2: MNHNY, SVGAGI (reference sequence). J lost 3 bases, V lost 6 bases, and 12 bases had no gene match. The CDR3, as DNA: TGTGCCAGCAGCCCCAGGGGGCGCGGGGGAGACACTGAAGCTTTCTTT. It translates to CASSPRGRGGDTEAFF.

This clone was recorded once. The chain joins TRBV6-6 to TRBJ1-1; no clear D. V was shortened by 6 bases and J by 1 base, with 9 bases between the two germline ends. The CDR3 is made up of 13 amino acids. CDR1 is MNHNY and CDR2 is SVGAGI in the germline V gene (reference sequence). CDR3 residues: CASSAGENTEAFF. In nucleotides, the CDR3 is TGTGCCAGCAGCGCCGGGGAGAACACTGAAGCTTTCTTT.

The J gene is TRBJ2-1, the V gene TRBV30, with TRBD1 identical over 8 bases. Looked up from germline, CDR1 is GTSNPN and CDR2 is SVGIG (reference sequence). The V segment lost 1 base and the J segment 6 bases; nucleotides outside the gene matches: 5. This CDR3 region has 14 residues. The CDR3 DNA sequence: TGTGCCTGGAGTGCCGGGACAGGTGCCAATGAGCAGTTCTTC. This sequence encodes CAWSAGTGANEQFF.

The genes are TRBV29-1 and TRBJ2-2, with D uncertain. The V gene lost 5 bases and the J gene lost 6 bases, with 10 bases spanning the gap. Germline V gene sequence: CDR1 SQVTM, CDR2 ANQGSEA. The length of the CDR3 is 12 residues. For the CDR3, the DNA is TGCAGCGTTCCCGAGGCCCCCGGGGAGCTGTTTTTT. It encodes CSVPEAPGELFF.

The gene calls are TRBV10-1 and TRBJ1-2; no firm D call. The germline gives CDR1 WNHNN, CDR2 SYGVQD (reference sequence). Trimming stripped 9 bases from V and 8 bases from J, with 19 bases between. The CDR3 covers 13 residues. CDR3: CARDSVKGGGYTF. CDR3 nucleotides: TGCGCCAGAGACTCAGTAAAGGGAGGCGGCTACACCTTC.

The CDR3 DNA reads TGTGCCAGCAGTGACCGGGACCCCTGGGAGCCCCAGCATTTT. Protein: CASSDRDPWEPQHF. The rearrangement links TRBV6-5 to TRBJ1-5, with a tentative D call TRBD1 (5 bases). The CDR3 is 14 amino acids. V was trimmed by 5 bases and J by 8 bases, leaving 16 bases between them. Germline lookup yields CDR1 MNHEY and CDR2 SVGAGI.

This clone came up once. This rearrangement joins TRBV7-8 to TRBJ2-7; tentatively, D is TRBD2 (6 bases). This CDR3 has 17 residues. V lost 4 bases and J 5 bases, leaving 24 bases between the germline ends. The germline V gene has CDR1 SGHVS and CDR2 FQNEAQ. The chain's CDR3 is CASSSGTGTHPGHEQYF. The CDR3 DNA reads as TGTGCCAGCAGCTCCGGGACCGGGACTCACCCGGGCCACGAGCAGTACTTC.

The CDR3 DNA follows: TGTGCCAGCAGTGAATCAGGGAATCCTTTCTACGAGCAGTACTTC. This sequence encodes CASSESGNPFYEQYF. J is TRBJ2-7 and V is TRBV2; TRBD1 might be the D (5 bases). This CDR3 comprises 15 residues. V was clipped by 2 bases and J by 3 bases, with 14 bases between them. From germline, CDR1 is SNHLY and CDR2 FYNNEI.

The J gene is TRBJ1-1, the V gene TRBV25-1; D might be TRBD1 (5 bases). The germline gives CDR1 MGHDK, CDR2 SYGVNS. V was clipped by 4 bases and J by 10 bases, with 19 bases between them. The CDR3 is made up of 14 amino acids. The CDR3 DNA reads as TGTGCCAGCAGTGCCCCCGGGACTCCCGAAGGAGCTTTCTTT. Translation gives CASSAPGTPEGAFF.

The chain joins TRBV11-3 to TRBJ2-7; no clear D gene. V lost 1 base and J lost 7, with 14 bases in between. The CDR3 sequence is 14 residues long. CDR1 SGHNT and CDR2 YENEEA come from the germline V gene. The CDR3 sequence is CASSLGGSSREQYF. The CDR3 DNA sequence: TGTGCCAGCAGCTTAGGGGGTTCTTCGCGAGAGCAGTACTTC.

The genes are TRBV29-1 and TRBJ2-7; D possibly matches TRBD1 or TRBD2 (5 bases each). The CDR3 runs to 13 residues. Trimming removed 5 bases at V and 3 bases at J, with 14 bases between. CDR1 and CDR2 (germline): SQVTM, ANQGSEA. The CDR3 here is CSVSGTRYYEQYF. The DNA of the CDR3 is TGCAGCGTTTCAGGGACGAGGTACTACGAGCAGTACTTC.

The V gene is TRBV4-3, the J gene TRBJ1-2; TRBD1 is a possible D gene (6 bases). Germline CDR1 LGHNA, CDR2 YSLEER. V lost 0 bases and J 4 bases, leaving 12 bases between the germline ends. The CDR3 is made up of 15 amino acids. CDR3 DNA: TGCGCCAGCAGCCAAGAGACAGGCCCTACCTATGGCTACACCTTC. The encoded protein is CASSQETGPTYGYTF.

The chain recombines TRBV6-9 with TRBJ1-6; no clear D. Trimming took off 6 bases at V and 2 bases at J, with 11 bases between the two ends. The CDR3 runs 15 residues. Germline CDR1 MNHGY, CDR2 SVAAGI. In nucleotides, the CDR3 is TGTGCCAGCAGCAGCAGGAGGCCCTATAATTCACCCCTCCACTTT. This sequence encodes CASSSRRPYNSPLHF.